This T cell receptor (beta chain) comes out of a study of T cell responses to AZD1222 COVID-19 vaccine. Findings and limits, study-wide: White British donors predominated, females outnumbered males, and clonal diversity was possibly underestimated. Sampling captured repertoires only after the peak T cell response.

Only in-frame clones appear in the TCRdb table, and some are missing; sequencing was by immunoSEQ multiplex PCR. Seen here are 43,000 or so clones, about 90% observed once, and the top ten hold approximately 35%. This clone was found once. Its matching antigen is unknown. V was pared by 0 bases and J by 8 bases, with 14 bases between. CDR1 is MGHRA and CDR2 is YSYEKL in the germline V gene. The CDR3 runs 16 residues. This chain connects TRBV4-1 to TRBJ1-6; TRBD1 is a possible D gene (5 bases). The sequencing used peripheral blood, collected 28 days after the second AZD1222 dose. This sequence was found in an adult who received the AZD1222 COVID-19 vaccine. The CDR3 here is CASSQDTAQGYSPLHF. As DNA, the CDR3 is TGCGCCAGCAGCCAAGACACGGCTCAGGGATATTCACCCCTCCACTTT.